The TCR beta chain under discussion was sequenced for a study of lymphopenia after photon versus proton radiotherapy. Regarding the study as a whole: Better survival with proton therapy was suggested as possible, not demonstrated. Proton therapy kept repertoires fairly stable, unlike photons, which gained effector/memory cells.

Turning to this clone: As yet, its antigen is unknown.

Only in-frame clones appear in the TCRdb table, and some are missing; sequencing was by immunoSEQ multiplex PCR. The sample lists roughly 25,000 clones; approximately 89% were seen once. V was cut by 0 bases and J by 4 bases, with 7 bases left in between. The CDR3 runs to 13 residues. The V gene's germline CDR1 is SGDLS and CDR2 YYNGEE. The sample was peripheral blood, taken from a patient treated with photon-based radiotherapy. J is TRBJ2-5 and V is TRBV9, with D unclear. The clonotype originates from a man under 40 with gastric cancer. The CDR3 is CASSVAPAETQYF. Here the CDR3 DNA reads TGTGCCAGCAGCGTAGCTCCGGCAGAGACCCAGTACTTC.